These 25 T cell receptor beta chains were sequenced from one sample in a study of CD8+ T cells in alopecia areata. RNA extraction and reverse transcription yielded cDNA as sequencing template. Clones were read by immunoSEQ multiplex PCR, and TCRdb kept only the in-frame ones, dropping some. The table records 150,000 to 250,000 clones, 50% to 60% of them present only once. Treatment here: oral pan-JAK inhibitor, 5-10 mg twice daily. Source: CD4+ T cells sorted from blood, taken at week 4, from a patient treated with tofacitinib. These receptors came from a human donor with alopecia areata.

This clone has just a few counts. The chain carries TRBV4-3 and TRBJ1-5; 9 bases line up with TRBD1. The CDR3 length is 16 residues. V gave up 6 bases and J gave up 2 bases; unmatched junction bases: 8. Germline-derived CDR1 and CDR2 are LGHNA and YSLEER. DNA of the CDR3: TGCGCCAGCAGTATAGACAGGGGGTCCCGCAATCAGCCCCAGCATTTT. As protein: CASSIDRGSRNQPQHF.

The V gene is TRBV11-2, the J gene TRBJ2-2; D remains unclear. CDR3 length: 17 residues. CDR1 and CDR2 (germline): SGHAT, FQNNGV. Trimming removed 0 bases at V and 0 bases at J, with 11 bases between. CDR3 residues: CASSLDRWHSNTGELFF. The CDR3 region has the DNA TGTGCCAGCAGCTTAGATCGGTGGCACTCGAACACCGGGGAGCTGTTTTTT.

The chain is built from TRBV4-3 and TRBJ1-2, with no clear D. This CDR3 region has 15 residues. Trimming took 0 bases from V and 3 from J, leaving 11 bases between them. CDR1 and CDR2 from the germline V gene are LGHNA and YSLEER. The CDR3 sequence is CASSQDWRTDYGYTF. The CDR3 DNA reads TGCGCCAGCAGCCAAGACTGGAGAACGGACTATGGCTACACCTTC.

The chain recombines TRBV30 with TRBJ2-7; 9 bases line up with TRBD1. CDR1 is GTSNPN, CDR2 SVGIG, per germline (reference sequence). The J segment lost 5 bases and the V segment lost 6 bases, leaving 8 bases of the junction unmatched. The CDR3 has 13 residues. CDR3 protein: CACNTGGNDEQYF. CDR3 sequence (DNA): TGTGCCTGCAACACAGGGGGCAACGACGAGCAGTACTTC.

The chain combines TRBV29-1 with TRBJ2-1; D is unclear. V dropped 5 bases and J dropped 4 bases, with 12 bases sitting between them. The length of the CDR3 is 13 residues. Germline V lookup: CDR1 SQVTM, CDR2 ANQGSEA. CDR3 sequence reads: CSVSYTAYNEQFF. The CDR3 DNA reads TGCAGCGTTTCCTATACAGCATACAATGAGCAGTTCTTC.

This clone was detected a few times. CDR3 protein: CASSFLDQETQYF. The CDR3 nucleotides read TGTGCCAGCAGCTTTCTCGACCAAGAGACCCAGTACTTC. The gene calls are TRBV7-2 and TRBJ2-5; D gene uncertain. The CDR3 runs 13 residues. In germline, CDR1 is SGHTA, CDR2 FQGNSA. V lost 3 bases and J lost 0, with 5 bases in between.

The CDR3 DNA sequence: TGTGCCAGCCTGACAGGGGAGCCTACCGGGGAGCTGTTTTTT. It translates to CASLTGEPTGELFF. The chain carries TRBV28 and TRBJ2-2, with 8 positions matching TRBD1. CDR3 length: 14 residues. Germline V CDR1 and CDR2: MDHEN, SYDVKM. V lost 8 bases and J lost 5; bases outside the gene matches: 7.

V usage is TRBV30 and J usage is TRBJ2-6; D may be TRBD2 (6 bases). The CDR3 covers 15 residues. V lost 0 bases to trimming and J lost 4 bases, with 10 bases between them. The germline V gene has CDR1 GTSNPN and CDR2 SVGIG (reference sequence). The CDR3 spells CAWSVGGAGANVLTF. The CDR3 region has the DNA TGTGCCTGGAGTGTCGGAGGGGCAGGGGCCAACGTCCTGACTTTC.

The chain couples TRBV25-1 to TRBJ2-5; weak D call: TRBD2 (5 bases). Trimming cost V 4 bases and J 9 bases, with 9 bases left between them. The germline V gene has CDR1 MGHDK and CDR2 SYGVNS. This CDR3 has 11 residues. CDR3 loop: CASSGYSAQYF. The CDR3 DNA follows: TGTGCCAGCAGTGGTTATAGCGCCCAGTACTTC.

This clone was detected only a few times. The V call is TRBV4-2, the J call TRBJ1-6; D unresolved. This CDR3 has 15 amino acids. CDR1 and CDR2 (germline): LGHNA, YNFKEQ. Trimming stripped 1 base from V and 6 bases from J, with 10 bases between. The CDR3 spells CASSQAVSGNSPLHF. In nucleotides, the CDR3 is TGTGCCAGCAGCCAAGCGGTATCGGGTAATTCACCCCTCCACTTT.

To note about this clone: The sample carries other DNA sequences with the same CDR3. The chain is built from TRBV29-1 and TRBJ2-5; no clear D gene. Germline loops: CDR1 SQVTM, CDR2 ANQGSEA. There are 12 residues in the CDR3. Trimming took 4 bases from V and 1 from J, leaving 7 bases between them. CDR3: CSVGLTQETQYF. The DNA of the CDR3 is TGCAGCGTTGGGTTAACCCAAGAGACCCAGTACTTC.

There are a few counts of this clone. The CDR3 is CASSAGAANTGELFF. As DNA, the CDR3 is TGTGCCAGTAGTGCAGGAGCCGCGAACACCGGGGAGCTGTTTTTT. V and J are TRBV19 and TRBJ2-2; no clear D. The V gene's germline CDR1 is LNHDA and CDR2 SQIVND (reference sequence). V gave up 5 bases and J gave up 0 bases, with 10 bases separating them. CDR3 length: 15 amino acids.

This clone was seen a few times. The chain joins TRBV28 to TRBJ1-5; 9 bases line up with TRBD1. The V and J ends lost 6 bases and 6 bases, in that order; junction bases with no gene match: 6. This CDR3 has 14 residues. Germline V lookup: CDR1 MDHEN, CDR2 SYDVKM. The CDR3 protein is CASSLTGGGQPQHF. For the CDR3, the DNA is TGTGCCAGCAGCTTGACAGGGGGGGGTCAGCCCCAGCATTTT.

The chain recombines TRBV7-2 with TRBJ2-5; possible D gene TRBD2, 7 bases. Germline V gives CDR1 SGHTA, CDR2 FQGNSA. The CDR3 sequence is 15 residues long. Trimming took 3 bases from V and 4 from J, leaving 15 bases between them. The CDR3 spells CASSLGGPAVETQYF. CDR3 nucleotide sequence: TGTGCCAGCAGCTTGGGGGGGCCAGCGGTAGAGACCCAGTACTTC.

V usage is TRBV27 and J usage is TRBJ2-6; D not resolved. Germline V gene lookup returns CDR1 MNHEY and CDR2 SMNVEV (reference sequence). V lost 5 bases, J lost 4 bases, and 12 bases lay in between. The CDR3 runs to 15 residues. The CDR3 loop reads CASSRDLGGANVLTF. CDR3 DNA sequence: TGTGCCAGCAGTCGCGACCTGGGGGGGGCCAACGTCCTGACTTTC. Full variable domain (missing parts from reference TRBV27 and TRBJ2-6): EAQVTQNPRYLITVTGKKLTVTCSQNMNHEYMSWYRQDPGLGLRQIYYSMNVEVTDKGDVPEGYKVSRKEKRNFPLILESPSPNQTSLYFCASSRDLGGANVLTFGAGSRLTVL.

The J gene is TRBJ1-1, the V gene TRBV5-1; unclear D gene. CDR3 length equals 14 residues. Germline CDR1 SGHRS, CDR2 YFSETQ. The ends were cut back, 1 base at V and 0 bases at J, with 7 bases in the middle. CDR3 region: CASSLLELNTEAFF. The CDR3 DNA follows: TGCGCCAGCAGCTTGCTGGAGTTGAACACTGAAGCTTTCTTT.

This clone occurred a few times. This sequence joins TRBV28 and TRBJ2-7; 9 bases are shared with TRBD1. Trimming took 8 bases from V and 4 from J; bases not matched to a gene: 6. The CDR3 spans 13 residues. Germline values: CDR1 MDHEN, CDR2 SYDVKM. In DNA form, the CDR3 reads TGTGCCAGCCTTGGGGGACAGGGTTACGAGCAGTACTTC. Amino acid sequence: CASLGGQGYEQYF.

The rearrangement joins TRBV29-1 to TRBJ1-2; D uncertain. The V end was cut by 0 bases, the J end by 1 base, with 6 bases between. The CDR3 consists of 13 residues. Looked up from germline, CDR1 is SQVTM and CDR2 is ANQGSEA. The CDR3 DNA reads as TGCAGCGTTGAAGAGACCGGTAACTATGGCTACACCTTC. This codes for CSVEETGNYGYTF.

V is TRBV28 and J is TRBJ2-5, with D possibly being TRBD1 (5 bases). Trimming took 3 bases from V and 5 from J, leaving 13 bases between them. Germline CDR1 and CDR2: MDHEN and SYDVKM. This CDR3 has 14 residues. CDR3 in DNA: TGTGCCAGCAGTTTCGTAGGGGCCGGGGAGACCCAGTACTTC. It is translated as CASSFVGAGETQYF.

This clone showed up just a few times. The CDR3 loop reads CAWSSGQAHWYAFF. The CDR3, as DNA: TGTGCCTGGAGTAGCGGACAGGCCCATTGGTACGCTTTCTTT. The V and J genes are TRBV30 and TRBJ1-1; 7 bases map to TRBD1. V shed 2 bases, J shed 11 bases, and the junction held 14 bases outside the gene matches. The CDR3 totals 14 residues. Germline CDR1 reads GTSNPN; CDR2 reads SVGIG (reference sequence).

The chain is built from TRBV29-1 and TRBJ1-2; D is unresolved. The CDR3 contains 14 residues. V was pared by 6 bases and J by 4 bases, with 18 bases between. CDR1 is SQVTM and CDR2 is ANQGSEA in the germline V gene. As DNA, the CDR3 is TGCAGCGTCATGCCGATGGCGGATCGCTATGGCTACACCTTC. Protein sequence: CSVMPMADRYGYTF.

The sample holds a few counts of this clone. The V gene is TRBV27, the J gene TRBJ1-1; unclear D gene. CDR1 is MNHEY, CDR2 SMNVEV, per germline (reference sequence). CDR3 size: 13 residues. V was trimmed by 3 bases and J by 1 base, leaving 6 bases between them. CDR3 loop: CASSFPGNTEAFF. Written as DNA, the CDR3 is TGTGCCAGCAGTTTCCCCGGGAACACTGAAGCTTTCTTT.

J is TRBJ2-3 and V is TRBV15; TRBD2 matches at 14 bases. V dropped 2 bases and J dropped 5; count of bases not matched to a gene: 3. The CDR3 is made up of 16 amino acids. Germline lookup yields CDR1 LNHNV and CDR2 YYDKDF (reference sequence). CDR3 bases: TGTGCCACCAGCAGACGACTAGCGGGGGGGCGAGATACGCAGTATTTT. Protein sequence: CATSRRLAGGRDTQYF.

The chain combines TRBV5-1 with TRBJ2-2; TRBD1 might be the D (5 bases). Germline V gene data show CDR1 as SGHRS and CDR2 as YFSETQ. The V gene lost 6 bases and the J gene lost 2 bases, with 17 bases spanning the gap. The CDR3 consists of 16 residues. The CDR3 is CASTSSSRTNTGELFF. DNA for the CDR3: TGCGCCAGCACCTCCTCTTCGAGGACAAACACCGGGGAGCTGTTTTTT.

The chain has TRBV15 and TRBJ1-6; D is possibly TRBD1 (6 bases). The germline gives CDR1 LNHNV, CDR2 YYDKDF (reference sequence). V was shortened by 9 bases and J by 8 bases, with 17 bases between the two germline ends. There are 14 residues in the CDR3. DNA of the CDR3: TGTGCCACTTCACTTAGGGGGTTTGATTCACCCCTCCACTTT. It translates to CATSLRGFDSPLHF.